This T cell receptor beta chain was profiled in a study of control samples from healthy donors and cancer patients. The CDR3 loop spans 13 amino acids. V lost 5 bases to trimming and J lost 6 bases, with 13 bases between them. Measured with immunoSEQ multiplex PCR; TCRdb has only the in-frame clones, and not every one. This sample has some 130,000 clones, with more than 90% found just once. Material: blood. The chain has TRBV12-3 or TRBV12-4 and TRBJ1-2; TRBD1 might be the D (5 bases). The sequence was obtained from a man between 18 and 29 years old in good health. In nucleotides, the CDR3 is TGTGCCAGCAGTCTCCGGGACCGCCATGGCTACACCTTC. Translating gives CASSLRDRHGYTF.